This T cell receptor beta chain is drawn from a study of T cells in Graves' hyperthyroidism and ophthalmopathy. General observations from the study: The majority of expanded thyroid clonotypes above 0.001 also appeared in blood. Ophthalmopathy and stable hyperthyroidism were separated by a 13 V-J model.

TCR beta CDR3 regions were amplified from RNA. The primer set for the first-round RT-PCR of the TCR CDR3 was HTBI. TCRdb recomputed calls from the multiplex PCR reads with MiXCR, one row per CDR3 protein. In the table there are some 500,000 distinct CDR3 sequences, about 16% of which are singletons. This clonotype was recorded at least ten times. Its antigen is unknown. Uncontrolled infection, other autoimmune disease, pregnancy and lactation each barred patients from inclusion. Diagnoses rested on clinical symptoms, serum thyroxine and TRAb, thyroid ultrasound and orbital computed tomography. CDR1 GTSNPN and CDR2 SVGIG come from the germline V gene (reference sequence). V lost 5 bases and J lost 4; bases outside the gene matches: 3. The CDR3 spans 13 residues.

This chain links TRBV30 with TRBJ2-4, with 9 nucleotides matching TRBD1. The source is a woman younger than 45 with Graves' ophthalmopathy. The sequencing sample was made of blood. CDR3 coding DNA: TGTGCCTGGGGGGGACAGGGAAAAAACATTCAGTACTTC. Its protein product is CAWGGQGKNIQYF.